The 22 T cell receptor beta chains presented below share a single source sample, sequenced in a study of T cell responses to AZD1222 COVID-19 vaccine. Clones were read by immunoSEQ multiplex PCR, and TCRdb kept only the in-frame ones, dropping some. This table holds about 180,000 clones, just over 85% found once. The sample consisted of peripheral blood, taken 28 days after the second AZD1222 dose. These receptors came from an adult who received the AZD1222 COVID-19 vaccine.

This chain joins TRBV5-1 and TRBJ1-4; perhaps TRBD1 as D (6 bases). CDR1 SGHRS and CDR2 YFSETQ come from the germline V gene. The length of the CDR3 is 15 residues. V was shortened by 4 bases and J by 7 bases, with 17 bases between the two germline ends. The CDR3 here is CASSVLQGGGEKLFF. The CDR3 nucleotides are TGCGCCAGCAGCGTGTTACAGGGAGGCGGTGAAAAACTGTTTTTT.

This clone appeared a few times. This sample also contains other DNA sequences that code for the same CDR3. The rearrangement links TRBV5-1 to TRBJ2-5; D not resolved. The CDR3 has 12 residues. CDR1 and CDR2 (germline): SGHRS, YFSETQ. Trimming took off 0 bases at V and 5 bases at J, with 5 bases between the two ends. The CDR3 DNA reads as TGCGCCAGCAGCTTGGGGTGGGAGACCCAGTACTTC. Residues: CASSLGWETQYF.

The DNA of the CDR3 is TGTGCCAGCAGCTTGGGGACCCCGAACTCTGGAAACACCATATATTTT. It specifies CASSLGTPNSGNTIYF. J is TRBJ1-3 and V is TRBV5-5; D call uncertain. This CDR3 has 16 residues. Trimming stripped 0 bases from V and 0 bases from J, with 10 bases between. Germline-derived CDR1 and CDR2 are SGHKS and YYEKEE (reference sequence).

The rearrangement joins TRBV7-9 to TRBJ2-5; 9 bases fit TRBD2. This CDR3 has 16 amino acids. With V trimmed by 0 bases and J by 4 bases, 6 bases remained unmatched. CDR1 is SEHNR and CDR2 is FQNEAQ in the germline V gene (reference sequence). CDR3 protein: CASSLAGGGAGETQYF. CDR3 DNA sequence: TGTGCCAGCAGCTTAGCAGGCGGGGGGGCCGGAGAGACCCAGTACTTC.

The chain combines TRBV5-4 with TRBJ1-4; D is uncertain. The germline V gene has CDR1 SGHNT and CDR2 YYREEE (reference sequence). CDR3 length equals 15 residues. The V gene lost 4 bases and the J gene lost 3 bases, with 13 bases spanning the gap. The CDR3 region is CASSRRAAPNEKLFF. Written as DNA, the CDR3 is TGTGCCAGCAGCCGACGGGCCGCGCCTAATGAAAAACTGTTTTTT.

The rearrangement links TRBV6-6 to TRBJ1-4; 7 bases fit TRBD1. The CDR3 spans 16 residues. The trim removed 2 bases at V and 6 bases at J, leaving 9 bases unmatched. Germline lookup yields CDR1 MNHNY and CDR2 SVGAGI (reference sequence). CDR3 residues: CASSYTTGAGDEKLFF. In DNA form, the CDR3 reads TGTGCCAGCAGTTACACAACAGGGGCGGGGGATGAAAAACTGTTTTTT.

This CDR3 is CASSFSSGGRHNEQFF. Written as DNA, the CDR3 is TGTGCCAGCAGTTTCTCCAGCGGGGGAAGGCACAATGAGCAGTTCTTC. V gene TRBV28 combines with J gene TRBJ2-1; 8 nucleotides match TRBD2. The CDR3 is made up of 16 amino acids. Germline V lookup: CDR1 MDHEN, CDR2 SYDVKM. Losses at the gene ends were 3 bases for V and 5 bases for J; bases not matched to a gene: 9.

The J gene is TRBJ2-2, the V gene TRBV19; D perhaps matches TRBD2 (5 bases). The CDR3 is 15 residues long. Trimming took off 3 bases at V and 0 bases at J, with 8 bases between the two ends. The V gene's germline CDR1 is LNHDA and CDR2 SQIVND (reference sequence). CDR3 in amino acids: CASSISGTNTGELFF. The CDR3 DNA reads TGTGCCAGTAGTATCAGCGGAACGAACACCGGGGAGCTGTTTTTT.

The chain has TRBV28 and TRBJ1-6; perhaps TRBD1 as D (6 bases). The length of the CDR3 is 14 residues. Trimming took off 4 bases at V and 8 bases at J, with 12 bases between the two ends. In germline, CDR1 is MDHEN, CDR2 SYDVKM. The CDR3 here is CASSSQGLYSPLHF. The CDR3 DNA sequence: TGTGCCAGCAGTTCACAGGGACTCTATTCACCCCTCCACTTT.

This clone was picked up a small number of times. The chain recombines TRBV11-3 with TRBJ1-1, with TRBD1 as a possible D gene (5 bases). From germline, CDR1 is SGHNT and CDR2 YENEEA. This CDR3 has 14 residues. V lost 3 bases, J lost 1 base, and 9 bases lay in between. CDR3 nucleotides: TGTGCCAGCAGCTTGAGGGGCCGGAACACTGAAGCTTTCTTT. It codes for CASSLRGRNTEAFF.

V and J are TRBV5-1 and TRBJ2-7, with D unresolved. Germline V gene data show CDR1 as SGHRS and CDR2 as YFSETQ. Trimming took off 2 bases at V and 4 bases at J, with 10 bases between the two ends. This CDR3 is 13 amino acids long. This chain's CDR3 is CASSFEVDYEQYF. CDR3 coding DNA: TGCGCCAGCAGCTTTGAGGTAGATTACGAGCAGTACTTC.

The genes are TRBV15 and TRBJ1-1; no reliable D call. Trimming took off 0 bases at V and 3 bases at J, with 8 bases between the two ends. From germline, CDR1 is LNHNV and CDR2 YYDKDF (reference sequence). The CDR3 spans 14 residues. Here the CDR3 DNA reads TGTGCCACCAGCAGAGATTACGTGGACACTGAAGCTTTCTTT. Its translation: CATSRDYVDTEAFF.

The chain uses TRBV4-2 and TRBJ1-1; D call uncertain. Looked up from germline, CDR1 is LGHNA and CDR2 is YNFKEQ. V was cut by 3 bases and J by 0 bases, with 8 bases left in between. The length of the CDR3 is 14 residues. This CDR3 is CASSQREVNTEAFF. DNA of the CDR3: TGTGCCAGCAGCCAGAGGGAAGTGAACACTGAAGCTTTCTTT.

The rearrangement joins TRBV19 to TRBJ1-4; D may be TRBD1 (6 bases). V shed 3 bases and J shed 4 bases, with 12 bases lying between them. Germline V gives CDR1 LNHDA, CDR2 SQIVND (reference sequence). The CDR3 is made up of 15 amino acids. The DNA of the CDR3 is TGTGCCAGTAGTATTGGGGGACAACGTAATGAAAAACTGTTTTTT. Its translation is CASSIGGQRNEKLFF.

The genes are TRBV6-5 and TRBJ2-2; 12 positions agree with TRBD1. The length of the CDR3 is 14 residues. Germline V lookup: CDR1 MNHEY, CDR2 SVGAGI. The V and J ends lost 9 bases and 4 bases, in that order; junction bases with no gene match: 3. DNA of the CDR3: TGTGCCAGGGGACAGGGGGCGGTCACCGGGGAGCTGTTTTTT. This translates into CARGQGAVTGELFF.

V usage is TRBV19 and J usage is TRBJ1-2; 8 nucleotides align to TRBD1. With 7 bases clipped from V and 4 bases from J, the junction kept 5 bases outside the gene matches. From germline, CDR1 is LNHDA and CDR2 SQIVND (reference sequence). CDR3 length: 13 amino acids. CDR3 in amino acids: CASTPGQGYGYTF. The CDR3 nucleotides read TGTGCCAGTACCCCTGGACAGGGCTATGGCTACACCTTC.

In DNA, the CDR3 is TGTGCCAGCAGTTTAATTAGCGGGGGGGCTGCCAATGAGCAGTTCTTC. Protein sequence: CASSLISGGAANEQFF. The chain employs TRBV6-5 and TRBJ2-1; 11 nucleotides line up with TRBD2. J gave up 6 bases and V 4 bases, and 8 bases lay outside the gene matches. CDR3 length: 16 residues. CDR1 is MNHEY and CDR2 is SVGAGI in the germline V gene.

J is TRBJ2-7 and V is TRBV6-2 or TRBV6-3; possibly TRBD2 for D (5 bases). CDR1 MNHEY and CDR2 SVGEGT come from the germline V gene. V was cut by 7 bases and J by 7 bases, with 14 bases left in between. CDR3 length: 12 amino acids. CDR3: CASNPDAGEQYF. The CDR3 DNA reads TGTGCCAGCAACCCCGATGCGGGTGAGCAGTACTTC.

The chain combines TRBV5-1 with TRBJ1-2; D not certain. Trimming removed 2 bases at V and 8 bases at J, with 16 bases between. Germline V gives CDR1 SGHRS, CDR2 YFSETQ. The CDR3 covers 14 residues. Written as DNA, the CDR3 is TGCGCCAGCAGCTTTGGAGGGCCCCTGGGAGGCTACACCTTC. This codes for CASSFGGPLGGYTF.

The genes are TRBV5-6 and TRBJ2-1; D uncertain. The length of the CDR3 is 12 residues. CDR1 and CDR2 from the germline V gene are SGHDT and YYEEEE. The V and J ends lost 4 bases and 4 bases respectively, with 6 bases between them. CDR3 coding DNA: TGTGCCAGCAGCAAAACTTACAATGAGCAGTTCTTC. It translates to CASSKTYNEQFF.

The chain's CDR3 is CASSQRTGSGEKLFF. The CDR3 DNA reads as TGCGCCAGCAGTCAACGGACAGGAAGCGGAGAAAAACTGTTTTTT. The rearrangement joins TRBV23-1 to TRBJ1-4; 7 bases agree with TRBD1. TRBV23-1 belongs to the ORF category, with a function that is uncertain. V trimming: 2 bases; J trimming: 8 bases; junction bases outside the gene matches: 8. The CDR3 contains 15 residues.

The chain carries TRBV7-7 and TRBJ2-7; TRBD1 matches 7 bases. Germline V gives CDR1 SSHAT, CDR2 FNYEAQ (reference sequence). V lost 5 bases to trimming and J lost 7 bases; unmatched junction nucleotides: 8. This CDR3 comprises 13 residues. CDR3 protein: CASSQDRAGEQYF. The CDR3 nucleotides read TGTGCCAGCAGCCAAGACAGGGCTGGGGAGCAGTACTTC.